The rows below give T cell receptor beta chains drawn from one sample of a study of type 1 regulatory T cells. MiXCR, applied by TCRdb to the reads, yields one record per CDR3 protein. The sample lists some 22,000 distinct CDR3 sequences; just under 75% were seen once. These TCRs are of unknown antigen specificity. The specimen sequenced was cultured T cells, either the whole culture or a sorted T cell fraction (not recorded which). These receptors came from a human donor in good health. Each CDR3 is given with its conserved first and last residue. A D gene is named only where the DNA matches it firmly. Size is stated for part of the rows, as once, few or many counts, or as a class when the clone is expanded.

TRBD2	12	TRBJ2-3	TRBV20-1	NA	TGCGTTAGCGGGGGGACCACAGATACGCAGTATTTT	CVSGGTTDTQYF
TRBD2	17	TRBJ2-5	TRBV7-2	NA	TGTGCCAGCAGCTTAGGATATCTAGCGGGGCTGGGGGAGACCCAGTACTTC	CASSLGYLAGLGETQYF
NA	13	TRBJ2-1	TRBV5-1	NA	TGCGCCAGCAAGGAAGGACAGAACAATGAGCAGTTCTTC	CASKEGQNNEQFF
NA	15	TRBJ2-1	TRBV3-1	few	TGTGCCAGCAGCCAAGATAGAAGACTCTACAATGAGCAGTTCTTC	CASSQDRRLYNEQFF
NA	16	TRBJ2-7	TRBV20-1	NA	TGCAGTGCTCCCCTCCGGTCGAAGGGGAAAAACTACGAGCAGTACTTC	CSAPLRSKGKNYEQYF
TRBD1	19	TRBJ1-5	TRBV15	few	TGTGCCACCAGCGGGAGCCGGGACAGGGGGCATCGAGGCAATCAGCCCCAGCATTTT	CATSGSRDRGHRGNQPQHF
NA	13	TRBJ2-1	TRBV11-3	NA	TGTGCCAGCAGCTTAAACACGGCCAATGAGCAGTTCTTC	CASSLNTANEQFF
NA	14	TRBJ1-1	TRBV7-2	NA	TGTGCCAGCAGCCGACAGCTCATGAACACTGAAGCTTTCTTT	CASSRQLMNTEAFF
TRBD2	14	TRBJ2-1	TRBV11-3	NA	TGTGCCAGCAGCTTAGCGGGGGGGTACAATGAGCAGTTCTTC	CASSLAGGYNEQFF
NA	13	TRBJ2-3	TRBV5-4	few	TGTGCCAGCAGCTTGGATCCGACAGATACGCAGTATTTT	CASSLDPTDTQYF
NA	12	TRBJ1-2	TRBV12-3/TRBV12-4	NA	TGTGCCAGCAGGGGAGGAAACTATGGCTACACCTTC	CASRGGNYGYTF
TRBD2	15	TRBJ2-1	TRBV19	few	TGTGCCAGTAGTATCCGCCGGGACTACCTCAATGAGCAGTTCTTC	CASSIRRDYLNEQFF
TRBD2	19	TRBJ2-3	TRBV5-1	NA	TGCGCCAGCAGCCCCAATACCCGGTGGCTAGCGGGTCCCACAGATACGCAGTATTTT	CASSPNTRWLAGPTDTQYF
NA	15	TRBJ2-1	TRBV2	NA	TGTGCCAGCAGTGGCCCTCTGCTGTCCTACAATGAGCAGTTCTTC	CASSGPLLSYNEQFF
TRBD1	12	TRBJ1-1	TRBV3-1	NA	TGTGCCAGCAGCCGGGGGACAGCCGATGGGGTCTTT	CASSRGTADGVF
TRBD1	15	TRBJ2-5	TRBV5-1	NA	TGCGCCAGCAGCGCCCGGGGACAGCTTAAAGAGACCCAGTACTTC	CASSARGQLKETQYF
TRBD1	14	TRBJ1-3	TRBV7-8	NA	TGTGCCAGCAGCTCAGGGGGCAGTGGAAACACCATATATTTT	CASSSGGSGNTIYF
NA	14	TRBJ1-5	TRBV12-3/TRBV12-4	NA	TGTGCCAGCAGTTTTGGGCCTCTCAATCAGCCCCAGCATTTT	CASSFGPLNQPQHF
TRBD1	14	TRBJ1-2	TRBV12-3/TRBV12-4	once	TGTGCCAGCCGCTCTGGACAGGGGAACTATGGCTACACCTTC	CASRSGQGNYGYTF
NA	13	TRBJ1-2	TRBV6-5	NA	TGTGCCAGCAGTTACTCAACAGGGAATGGCTACACCTTC	CASSYSTGNGYTF
NA	14	TRBJ2-6	TRBV9	NA	TGTGCCAGCACCCGGGAGTCTGGGGCCAACGTCCTGACTTTC	CASTRESGANVLTF
NA	15	TRBJ1-1	TRBV7-9	NA	TGTGCCAGCAGCTTTGGCGGCTCCAGAAACACTGAAGCTTTCTTT	CASSFGGSRNTEAFF
TRBD2	11	TRBJ2-1	TRBV29-1	NA	TGCAGCGTTGGGGGGGGTAGTGAGCAGTTCTTC	CSVGGGSEQFF
NA	14	TRBJ2-7	TRBV5-5	NA	TGTGCCAGCAGCTTGACCGGGGCGGCCTACGAGCAGTACTTC	CASSLTGAAYEQYF
TRBD1	14	TRBJ2-3	TRBV2	NA	TGTGCCAGCAGAAGCAGGGGGCCCGCAGATACGCAGTATTTT	CASRSRGPADTQYF
NA	14	TRBJ2-5	TRBV7-8	NA	TGTGCCAGCAGCCTCGACCAGAGAAGGGAGACCCAGTACTTC	CASSLDQRRETQYF
NA	13	TRBJ1-6	TRBV12-3/TRBV12-4	NA	TGTGCCAGCAGTTCTGTCAGTATGACACCCCTCCACTTT	CASSSVSMTPLHF
TRBD2	16	TRBJ2-4	TRBV20-1	NA	TGCAGTGCGACTAGAACGGGACTAGCGGGGCCTTTGAATCAGTACTTC	CSATRTGLAGPLNQYF
NA	15	TRBJ1-5	TRBV12-3/TRBV12-4	NA	TGTGCCAGCAGTTTAACTTGGACAGAGGATCAGCCCCAGCATTTT	CASSLTWTEDQPQHF
NA	15	TRBJ1-2	TRBV5-4	NA	TGTGCCAGCAGCAATCAGTACAGGGAGTTTGGTGGCTACATCTTC	CASSNQYREFGGYIF
TRBD2	15	TRBJ2-2	TRBV28	NA	TGTGCCAGCCGTAAAGCGGGGCCCCCAACCGGGGAGCTGTTTTTT	CASRKAGPPTGELFF
TRBD2	17	TRBJ2-3	TRBV4-3	NA	TGCGCCAGCAGCCAAGGCGGTAGCGGGGGGAGCACAGATACGCAGTATTTT	CASSQGGSGGSTDTQYF
NA	14	TRBJ1-2	TRBV3-1	NA	TGTGCCAGCAGCCAACTTCAGGGAAACTATGGCTACACCTTC	CASSQLQGNYGYTF
TRBD1	13	TRBJ2-1	TRBV14	NA	TGTGCCAGCAGGGGACAGGGCTACAATGAGCAGTTCTTC	CASRGQGYNEQFF
NA	12	TRBJ1-2	TRBV12-3/TRBV12-4	NA	TGTGCCAGCAGTTTAACGGGGGATGGCTACACCTTC	CASSLTGDGYTF
NA	13	TRBJ1-2	TRBV27	NA	TGTGCCAGCAGTTTTAATACCCAGGGTGGCTACACCTTC	CASSFNTQGGYTF
NA	13	TRBJ1-2	TRBV20-1	NA	TGCAGTGCTTCGGGGGGGGGCGCCTATGGCTACACCTTC	CSASGGGAYGYTF
NA	15	TRBJ1-1	TRBV12-3/TRBV12-4	NA	TGTGCCAGCAGCCACTCTCCGACGGGGGGGATTGAAGCTTTCTTT	CASSHSPTGGIEAFF
NA	11	TRBJ1-1	TRBV12-3/TRBV12-4	NA	TGTGCCAGCAGTTCACGCCTCGGGGCTTTCTTT	CASSSRLGAFF
NA	15	TRBJ1-3	TRBV7-9	NA	TGTGCCAGCAGCTTAAGCGGGGTTTCTGGAAACACCATATATTTT	CASSLSGVSGNTIYF
NA	16	TRBJ2-6	TRBV5-1	NA	TGCGCCAGCAGCTCCGCAGTGTTCTCTGGGGCCAACGTCCTGACTTTC	CASSSAVFSGANVLTF
NA	15	TRBJ2-1	TRBV11-3	NA	TGTGCCAGCAGCTTAGGGGCCATATCCTACAATGAGCAGTTCTTC	CASSLGAISYNEQFF
NA	13	TRBJ1-2	TRBV7-2	NA	TGTGCCAGCAGCTATCAACGGGACAAGGGCTACACCTTC	CASSYQRDKGYTF
NA	15	TRBJ2-1	TRBV18	NA	TGTGCCAGCTCACCGGCTCGAGCGGCTGGGGATGAGCAGTTCTTC	CASSPARAAGDEQFF
TRBD1	15	TRBJ1-1	TRBV12-3/TRBV12-4	NA	TGTGCCAGCAACAGACAGGGTCAGGGAAACACTGAAGCTTTCTTT	CASNRQGQGNTEAFF
TRBD2	17	TRBJ2-7	TRBV18	medium-sized	TGTGCCAGCTCACCGGCTAGCGGGGGGGCGATCTCCTACGAGCAGTACTTC	CASSPASGGAISYEQYF
NA	14	TRBJ1-1	TRBV3-1	NA	TGTGCCAGCAGCCTCCTGGACAGTTACACTGAAGCTTTCTTT	CASSLLDSYTEAFF
NA	15	TRBJ1-4	TRBV24-1	medium-sized	TGTGCCACCAGTGCGGGCGGGACAACTAATGAAAAACTGTTTTTT	CATSAGGTTNEKLFF
NA	15	TRBJ1-1	TRBV5-1	NA	TGCGCCAGCAGCTTGGAGGGCAGGGCGGGGACTGAAGCTTTCTTT	CASSLEGRAGTEAFF
TRBD1	13	TRBJ1-2	TRBV20-1	NA	TGCAGTGCTTGGGACAGGGAGGACTATGGCTACACCTTC	CSAWDREDYGYTF